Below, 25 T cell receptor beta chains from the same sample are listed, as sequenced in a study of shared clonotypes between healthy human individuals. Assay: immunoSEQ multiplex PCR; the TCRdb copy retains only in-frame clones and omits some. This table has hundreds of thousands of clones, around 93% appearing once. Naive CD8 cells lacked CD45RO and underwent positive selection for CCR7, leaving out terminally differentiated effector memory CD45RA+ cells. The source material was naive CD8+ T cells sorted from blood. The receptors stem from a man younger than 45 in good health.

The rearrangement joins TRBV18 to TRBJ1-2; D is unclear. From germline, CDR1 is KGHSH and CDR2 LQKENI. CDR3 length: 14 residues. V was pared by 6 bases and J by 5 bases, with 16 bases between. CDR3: CASSPPVGSYGYTF. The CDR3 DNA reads TGTGCCAGCTCGCCCCCCGTGGGCAGTTATGGCTACACCTTC.

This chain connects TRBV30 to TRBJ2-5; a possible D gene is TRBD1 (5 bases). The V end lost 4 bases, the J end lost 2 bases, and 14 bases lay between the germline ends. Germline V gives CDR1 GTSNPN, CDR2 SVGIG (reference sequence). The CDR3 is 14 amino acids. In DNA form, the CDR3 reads TGTGCCTGGATGGCCTCTCCAGGGCAAGAGACCCAGTACTTC. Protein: CAWMASPGQETQYF.

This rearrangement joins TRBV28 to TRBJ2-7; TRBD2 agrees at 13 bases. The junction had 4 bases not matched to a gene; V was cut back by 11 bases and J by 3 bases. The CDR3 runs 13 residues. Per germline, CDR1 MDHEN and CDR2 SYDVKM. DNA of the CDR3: TGTGCCTCCAGACTAGCGGGAGGCTACGAGCAGTACTTC. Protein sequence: CASRLAGGYEQYF. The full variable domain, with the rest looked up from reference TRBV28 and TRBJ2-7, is DVKVTQSSRYLVKRTGEKVFLECVQDMDHENMFWYRQDPGLGLRLIYFSYDVKMKEKGDIPEGYSVSREKKERFSLILESASTNQTSMYLCASRLAGGYEQYFGPGTRLTVT.

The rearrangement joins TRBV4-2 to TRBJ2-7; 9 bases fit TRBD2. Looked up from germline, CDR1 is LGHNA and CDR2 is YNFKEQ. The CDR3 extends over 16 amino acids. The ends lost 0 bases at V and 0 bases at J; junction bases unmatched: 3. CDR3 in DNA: TGTGCCAGCAGCCAAGAACTTAGCGGGAGCTCCTACGAGCAGTACTTC. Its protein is CASSQELSGSSYEQYF.

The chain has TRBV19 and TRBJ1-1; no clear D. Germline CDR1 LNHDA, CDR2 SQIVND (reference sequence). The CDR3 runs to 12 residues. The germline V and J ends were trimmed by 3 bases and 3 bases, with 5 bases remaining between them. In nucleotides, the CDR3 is TGTGCCAGTAGTATCCCCGACACTGAAGCTTTCTTT. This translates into CASSIPDTEAFF.

The CDR3 DNA sequence: TGTGCCAGCAGTTTATCGATGGGGGGCGTTATGTCCGGCTACACCTTC. It yields the protein CASSLSMGGVMSGYTF. This chain connects TRBV27 to TRBJ1-2, with a weak D call TRBD1 (6 bases). Germline CDR1 and CDR2: MNHEY and SMNVEV (reference sequence). The CDR3 extends over 16 amino acids. V was cut by 0 bases and J by 8 bases, with 19 bases left in between.

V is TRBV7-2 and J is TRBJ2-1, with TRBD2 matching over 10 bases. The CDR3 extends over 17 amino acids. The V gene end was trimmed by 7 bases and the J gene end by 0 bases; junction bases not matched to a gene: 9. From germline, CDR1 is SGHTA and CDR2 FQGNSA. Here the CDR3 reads CASTSRLAGPSYNEQFF. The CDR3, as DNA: TGTGCCAGCACCTCCAGACTAGCGGGCCCCTCCTACAATGAGCAGTTCTTC.

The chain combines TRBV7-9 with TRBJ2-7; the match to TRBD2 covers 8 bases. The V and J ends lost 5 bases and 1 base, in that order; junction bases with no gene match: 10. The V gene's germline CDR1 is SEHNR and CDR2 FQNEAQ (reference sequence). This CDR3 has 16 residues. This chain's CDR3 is CASSPPLAGQSYEQYF. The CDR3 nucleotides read TGTGCCAGCAGCCCCCCCCTAGCGGGCCAGTCCTACGAGCAGTACTTC. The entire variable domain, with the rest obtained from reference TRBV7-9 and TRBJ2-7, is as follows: DTGVSQNPRHKITKRGQNVTFRCDPISEHNRLYWYRQTLGQGPEFLTYFQNEAQLEKSRLLSDRFSAERPKGSFSTLEIQRTEQGDSAMYLCASSPPLAGQSYEQYFGPGTRLTVT.

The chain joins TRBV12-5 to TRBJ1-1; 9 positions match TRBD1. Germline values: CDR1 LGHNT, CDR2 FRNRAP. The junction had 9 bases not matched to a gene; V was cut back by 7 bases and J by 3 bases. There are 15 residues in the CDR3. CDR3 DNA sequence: TGTGCTAGTGTTGGGGGGACAGGGAAAGACACTGAAGCTTTCTTT. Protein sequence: CASVGGTGKDTEAFF.

DNA of the CDR3: TGCAGCGTTGTTCAGGCAAACACCGGGGAGCTGTTTTTT. Translating gives CSVVQANTGELFF. J is TRBJ2-2 and V is TRBV29-1; no reliable D call. Looked up from germline, CDR1 is SQVTM and CDR2 is ANQGSEA. The CDR3 is 13 amino acids. With 4 bases removed from V and 2 bases from J, the gap between germline ends came to 8 bases.

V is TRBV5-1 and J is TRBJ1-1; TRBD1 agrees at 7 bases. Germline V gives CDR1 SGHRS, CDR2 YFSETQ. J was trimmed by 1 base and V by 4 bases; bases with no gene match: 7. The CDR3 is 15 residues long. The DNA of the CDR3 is TGCGCCAGCAGCCCGACAGGGAGGGGGAACACTGAAGCTTTCTTT. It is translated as CASSPTGRGNTEAFF.

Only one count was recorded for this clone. The CDR3 DNA reads as TGTGCCAGCAGCTTAGGAACCGCCGGCGGGGGTGAAAAACTGTTTTTT. Translating gives CASSLGTAGGGEKLFF. The chain joins TRBV7-9 to TRBJ1-4; D is perhaps TRBD1 (5 bases). Germline loops: CDR1 SEHNR, CDR2 FQNEAQ (reference sequence). Trimming removed 1 base at V and 7 bases at J, with 16 bases between. The CDR3 runs 16 residues. The variable domain in full, completed from reference TRBV7-9 and TRBJ1-4, reads DTGVSQNPRHKITKRGQNVTFRCDPISEHNRLYWYRQTLGQGPEFLTYFQNEAQLEKSRLLSDRFSAERPKGSFSTLEIQRTEQGDSAMYLCASSLGTAGGGEKLFFGSGTQLSVL.

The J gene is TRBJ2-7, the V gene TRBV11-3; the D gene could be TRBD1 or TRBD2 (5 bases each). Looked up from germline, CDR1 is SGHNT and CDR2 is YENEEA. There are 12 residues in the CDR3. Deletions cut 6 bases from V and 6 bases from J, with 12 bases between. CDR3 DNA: TGTGCCAGCAGGGGGAATGGGGGCGAGCAGTACTTC. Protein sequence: CASRGNGGEQYF. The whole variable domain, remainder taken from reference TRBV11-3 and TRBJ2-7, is EAGVVQSPRYKIIEKKQPVAFWCNPISGHNTLYWYLQNLGQGPELLIRYENEEAVDDSQLPKDRFSAERLKGVDSTLKIQPAELGDSAVYLCASRGNGGEQYFGPGTRLTVT.

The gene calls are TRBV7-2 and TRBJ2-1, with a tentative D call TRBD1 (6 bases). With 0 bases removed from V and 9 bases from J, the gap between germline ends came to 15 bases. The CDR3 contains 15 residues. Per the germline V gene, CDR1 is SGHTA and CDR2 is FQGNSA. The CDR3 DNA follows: TGTGCCAGCAGCTTAGCCACACAGGGTGTTGGTGAGCAGTTCTTC. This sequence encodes CASSLATQGVGEQFF. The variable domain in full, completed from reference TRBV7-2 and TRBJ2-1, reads GAGVSQSPSNKVTEKGKDVELRCDPISGHTALYWYRQSLGQGLEFLIYFQGNSAPDKSGLPSDRFSAERTGGSVSTLTIQRTQQEDSAVYLCASSLATQGVGEQFFGPGTRLTVL.

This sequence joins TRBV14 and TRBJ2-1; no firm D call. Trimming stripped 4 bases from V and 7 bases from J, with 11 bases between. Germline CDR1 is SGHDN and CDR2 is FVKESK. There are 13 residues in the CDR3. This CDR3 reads CASSPSRRNEQFF. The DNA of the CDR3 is TGTGCCAGCAGCCCCTCGCGGCGGAATGAGCAGTTCTTC.

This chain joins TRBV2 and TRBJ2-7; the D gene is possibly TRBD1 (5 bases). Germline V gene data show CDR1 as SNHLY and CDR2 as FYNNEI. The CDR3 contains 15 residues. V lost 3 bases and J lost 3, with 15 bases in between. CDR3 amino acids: CASSDVVSGFYEQYF. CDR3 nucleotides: TGTGCCAGCAGTGATGTGGTGTCAGGGTTCTACGAGCAGTACTTC.

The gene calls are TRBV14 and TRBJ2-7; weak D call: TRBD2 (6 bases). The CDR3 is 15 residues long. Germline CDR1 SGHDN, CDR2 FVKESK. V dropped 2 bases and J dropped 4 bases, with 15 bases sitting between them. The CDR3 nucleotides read TGTGCCAGCAGCCAAAGGGACCGCGGGATGTACGAGCAGTACTTC. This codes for CASSQRDRGMYEQYF.

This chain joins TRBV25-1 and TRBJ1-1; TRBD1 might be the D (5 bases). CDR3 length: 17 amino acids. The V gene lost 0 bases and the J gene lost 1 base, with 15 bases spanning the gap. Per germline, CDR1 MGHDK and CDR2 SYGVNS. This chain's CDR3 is CASSEYGTTPPNTEAFF. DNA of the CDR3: TGTGCCAGCAGTGAATACGGGACCACCCCACCGAACACTGAAGCTTTCTTT.

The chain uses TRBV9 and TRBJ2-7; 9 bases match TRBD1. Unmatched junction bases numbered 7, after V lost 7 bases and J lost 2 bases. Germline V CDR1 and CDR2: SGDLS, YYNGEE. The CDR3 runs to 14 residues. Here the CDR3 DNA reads TGTGCCAGCGCGCCGGGACAGGGTCCCTACGAGCAGTACTTC. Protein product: CASAPGQGPYEQYF.

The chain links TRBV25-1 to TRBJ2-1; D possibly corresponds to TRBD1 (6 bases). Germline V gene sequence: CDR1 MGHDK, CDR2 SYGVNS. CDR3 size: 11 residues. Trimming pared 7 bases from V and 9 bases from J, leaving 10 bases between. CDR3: CASKGVGEQFF. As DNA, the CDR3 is TGTGCCAGCAAGGGGGTTGGTGAGCAGTTCTTC. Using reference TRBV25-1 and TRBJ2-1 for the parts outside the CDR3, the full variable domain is EADIYQTPRYLVIGTGKKITLECSQTMGHDKMYWYQQDPGMELHLIHYSYGVNSTEKGDLSSESTVSRIRTEHFPLTLESARPSHTSQYLCASKGVGEQFFGPGTRLTVL.

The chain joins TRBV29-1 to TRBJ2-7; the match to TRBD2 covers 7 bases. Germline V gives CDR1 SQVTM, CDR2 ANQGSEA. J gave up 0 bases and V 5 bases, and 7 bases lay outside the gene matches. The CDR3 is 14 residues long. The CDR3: CSVCPLADSYEQYF. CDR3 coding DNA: TGCAGCGTTTGCCCGCTAGCGGACTCCTACGAGCAGTACTTC.

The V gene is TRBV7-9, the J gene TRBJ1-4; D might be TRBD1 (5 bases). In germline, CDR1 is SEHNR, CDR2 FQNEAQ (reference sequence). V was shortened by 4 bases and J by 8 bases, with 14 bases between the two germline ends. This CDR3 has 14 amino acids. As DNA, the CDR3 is TGTGCCAGCAGCTCCGGGGCGATCCGAGAAAAACTGTTTTTT. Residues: CASSSGAIREKLFF.

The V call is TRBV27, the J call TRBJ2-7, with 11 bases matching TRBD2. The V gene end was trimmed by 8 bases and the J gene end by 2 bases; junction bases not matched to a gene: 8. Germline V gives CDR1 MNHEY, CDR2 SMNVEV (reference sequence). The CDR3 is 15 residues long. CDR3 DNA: TGTGCCAGCCACCCCGGGACTAGCGGTGCCTACGAGCAGTACTTC. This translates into CASHPGTSGAYEQYF.

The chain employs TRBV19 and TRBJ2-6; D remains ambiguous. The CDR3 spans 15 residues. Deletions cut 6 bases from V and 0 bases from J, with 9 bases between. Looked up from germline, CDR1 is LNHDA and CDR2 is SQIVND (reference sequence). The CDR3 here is CASSPGSSGANVLTF. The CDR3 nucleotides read TGTGCCAGTAGCCCAGGAAGCTCTGGGGCCAACGTCCTGACTTTC.

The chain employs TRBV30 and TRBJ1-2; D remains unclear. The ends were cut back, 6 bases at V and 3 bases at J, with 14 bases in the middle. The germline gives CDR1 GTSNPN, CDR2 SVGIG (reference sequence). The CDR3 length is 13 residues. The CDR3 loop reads CACQGWQDYGYTF. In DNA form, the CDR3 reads TGTGCCTGCCAAGGGTGGCAGGACTATGGCTACACCTTC. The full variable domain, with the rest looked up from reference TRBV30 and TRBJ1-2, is SQTIHQWPATLVQPVGSPLSLECTVEGTSNPNLYWYRQAAGRGLQLLFYSVGIGQISSEVPQNLSASRPQDRQFILSSKKLLLSDSGFYLCACQGWQDYGYTFGSGTRLTVV.